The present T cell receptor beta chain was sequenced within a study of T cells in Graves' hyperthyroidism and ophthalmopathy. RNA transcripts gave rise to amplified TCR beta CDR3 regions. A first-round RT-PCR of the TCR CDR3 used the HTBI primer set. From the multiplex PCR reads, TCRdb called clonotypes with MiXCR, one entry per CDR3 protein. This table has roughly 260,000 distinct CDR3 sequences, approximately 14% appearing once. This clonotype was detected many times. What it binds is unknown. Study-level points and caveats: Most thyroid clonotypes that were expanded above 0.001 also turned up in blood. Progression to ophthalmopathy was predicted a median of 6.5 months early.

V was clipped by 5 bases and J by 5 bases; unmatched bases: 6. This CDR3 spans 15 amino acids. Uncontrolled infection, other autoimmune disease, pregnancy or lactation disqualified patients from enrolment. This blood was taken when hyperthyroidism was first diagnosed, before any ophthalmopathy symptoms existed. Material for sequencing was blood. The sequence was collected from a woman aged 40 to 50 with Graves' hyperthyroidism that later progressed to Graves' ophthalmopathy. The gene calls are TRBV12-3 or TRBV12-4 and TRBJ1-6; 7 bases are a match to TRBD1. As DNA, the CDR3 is TGTGCCAGCAGTCCAGAGGGACAGAATAATTCACCCCTCCACTTT. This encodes CASSPEGQNNSPLHF.